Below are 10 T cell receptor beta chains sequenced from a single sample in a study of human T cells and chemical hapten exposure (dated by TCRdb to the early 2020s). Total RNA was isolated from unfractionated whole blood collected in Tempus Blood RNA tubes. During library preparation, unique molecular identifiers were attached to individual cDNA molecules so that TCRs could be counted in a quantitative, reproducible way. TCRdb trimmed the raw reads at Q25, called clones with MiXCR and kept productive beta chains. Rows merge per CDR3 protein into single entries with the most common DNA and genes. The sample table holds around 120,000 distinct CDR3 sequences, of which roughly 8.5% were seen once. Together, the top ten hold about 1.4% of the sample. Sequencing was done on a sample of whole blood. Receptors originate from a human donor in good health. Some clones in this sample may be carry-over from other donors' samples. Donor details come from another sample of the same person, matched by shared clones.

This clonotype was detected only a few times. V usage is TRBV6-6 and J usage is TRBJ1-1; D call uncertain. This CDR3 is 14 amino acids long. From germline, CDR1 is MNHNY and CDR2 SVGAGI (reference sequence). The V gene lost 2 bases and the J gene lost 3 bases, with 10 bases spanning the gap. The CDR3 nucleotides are TGTGCCAGCAGTTACCCCGGACGGGACACTGAAGCTTTCTTT. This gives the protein CASSYPGRDTEAFF.

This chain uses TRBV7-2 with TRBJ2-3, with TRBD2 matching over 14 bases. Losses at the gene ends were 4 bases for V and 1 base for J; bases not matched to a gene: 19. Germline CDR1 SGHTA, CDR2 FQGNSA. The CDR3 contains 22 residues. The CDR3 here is CASSSHPRETSGGAGGTDTQYF. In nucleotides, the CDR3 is TGTGCCAGCAGCTCACACCCGAGAGAGACTAGCGGGGGGGCAGGGGGCACAGATACGCAGTATTTT.

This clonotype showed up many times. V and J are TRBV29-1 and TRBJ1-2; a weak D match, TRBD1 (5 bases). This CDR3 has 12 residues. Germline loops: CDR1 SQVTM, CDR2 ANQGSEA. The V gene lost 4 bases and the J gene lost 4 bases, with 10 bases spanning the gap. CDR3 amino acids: CSVVGGAYGYTF. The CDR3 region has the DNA TGCAGCGTTGTCGGAGGGGCCTATGGCTACACCTTC.

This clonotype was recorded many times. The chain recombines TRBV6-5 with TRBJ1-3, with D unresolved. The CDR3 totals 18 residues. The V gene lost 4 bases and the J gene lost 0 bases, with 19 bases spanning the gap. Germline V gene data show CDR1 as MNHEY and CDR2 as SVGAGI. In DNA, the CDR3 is TGTGCCAGCAGTTCACGGGCGGGGTCCCTAATCTCTGGAAACACCATATATTTT. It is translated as CASSSRAGSLISGNTIYF.

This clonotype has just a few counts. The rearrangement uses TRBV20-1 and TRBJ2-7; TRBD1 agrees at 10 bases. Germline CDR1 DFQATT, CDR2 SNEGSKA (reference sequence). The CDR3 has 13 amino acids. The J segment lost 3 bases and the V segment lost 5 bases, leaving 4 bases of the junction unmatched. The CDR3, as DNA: TGCAGTGCTGCGGGACAGGGGAACTACGAGCAGTACTTC. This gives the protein CSAAGQGNYEQYF.

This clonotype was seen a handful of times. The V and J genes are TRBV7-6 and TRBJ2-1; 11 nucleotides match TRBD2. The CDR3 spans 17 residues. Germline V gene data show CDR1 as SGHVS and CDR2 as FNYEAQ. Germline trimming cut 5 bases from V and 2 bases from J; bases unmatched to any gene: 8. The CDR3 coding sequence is TGTGCCAGCAGCGAAACCGGGACTAGCGGTGCCTACAATGAGCAGTTCTTC. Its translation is CASSETGTSGAYNEQFF.

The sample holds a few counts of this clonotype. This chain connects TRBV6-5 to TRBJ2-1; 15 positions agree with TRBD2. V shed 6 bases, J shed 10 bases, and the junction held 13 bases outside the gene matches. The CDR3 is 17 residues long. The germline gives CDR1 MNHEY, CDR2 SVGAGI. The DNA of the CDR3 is TGTGCCAGCAGAGCCGGACTAGCGGGGGGGAGCTTTGGGGAGCAGTTCTTC. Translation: CASRAGLAGGSFGEQFF.

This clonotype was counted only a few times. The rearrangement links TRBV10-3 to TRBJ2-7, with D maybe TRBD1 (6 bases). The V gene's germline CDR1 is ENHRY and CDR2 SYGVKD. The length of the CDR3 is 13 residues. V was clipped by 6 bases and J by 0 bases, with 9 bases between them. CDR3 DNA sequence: TGTGCCATCAGGGGGGACAACTCCTACGAGCAGTACTTC. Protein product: CAIRGDNSYEQYF.

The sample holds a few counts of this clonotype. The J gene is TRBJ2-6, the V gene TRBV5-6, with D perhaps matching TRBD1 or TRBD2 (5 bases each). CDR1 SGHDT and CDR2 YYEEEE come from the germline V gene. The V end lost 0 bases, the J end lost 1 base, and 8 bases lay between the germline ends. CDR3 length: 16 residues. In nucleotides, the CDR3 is TGTGCCAGCAGCTTGGAAGGGGAGTCTGGGGCCAACGTCCTGACTTTC. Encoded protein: CASSLEGESGANVLTF.

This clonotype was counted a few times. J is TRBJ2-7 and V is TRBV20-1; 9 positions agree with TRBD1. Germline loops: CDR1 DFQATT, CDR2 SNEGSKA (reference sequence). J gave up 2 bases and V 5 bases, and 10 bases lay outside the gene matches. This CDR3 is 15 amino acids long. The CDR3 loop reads CSAQYMDRGTYEQYF. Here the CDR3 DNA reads TGCAGTGCTCAGTACATGGACAGGGGTACCTACGAGCAGTACTTC.